Detailed here is one TCR beta chain. Method: immunoSEQ multiplex PCR; TCRdb's copy keeps in-frame clones and lacks some. Of 130,000 or so clones in the sample, around 85% were seen once. This entry is derived from a study of PD-L1 blockade in urothelial cancer. Across the study: Blood samples had a median of around 150,000 T cells.

Germline assignment: CDR1 MNHNS and CDR2 SASEGT. Trimming removed 8 bases from V and 7 bases from J; junction bases left unmatched: 5. This CDR3 contains 13 residues. Time point: pretreatment peripheral blood. This clonotype was obtained from a man between 45 and 60 years old with urothelial cancer. The sample in question was PBMCs, obtained around atezolizumab (anti-PD-L1) treatment. The chain uses TRBV6-1 and TRBJ2-2; 9 bases agree with TRBD2. The CDR3: CASRTSAGGELFF. The CDR3 DNA follows: TGTGCCAGCCGGACTAGCGCGGGCGGGGAGCTGTTTTTT.